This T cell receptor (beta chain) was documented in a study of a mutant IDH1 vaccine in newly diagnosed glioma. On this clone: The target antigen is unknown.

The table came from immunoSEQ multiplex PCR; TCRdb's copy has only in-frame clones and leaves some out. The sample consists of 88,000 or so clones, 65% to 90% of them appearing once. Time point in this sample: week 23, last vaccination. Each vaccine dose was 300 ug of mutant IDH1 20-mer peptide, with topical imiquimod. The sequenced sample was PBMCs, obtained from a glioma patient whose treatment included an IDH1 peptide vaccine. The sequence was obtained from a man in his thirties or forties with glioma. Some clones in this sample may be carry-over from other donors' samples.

CDR3 in DNA: TGTGCCAGCAGCGTAGACGCGGGGGAGACCCAGTACTTC. As protein: CASSVDAGETQYF. V and J are TRBV9 and TRBJ2-5, with D perhaps TRBD2 (6 bases). V shed 0 bases and J shed 5 bases, with 8 bases lying between them. The CDR3 consists of 13 residues. Looked up from germline, CDR1 is SGDLS and CDR2 is YYNGEE.